The next 24 T cell receptor beta chains were all read from a single sample in a study of cytomegalovirus exposure and HLA in healthy donors (dated by TCRdb to the late 2010s). The library was obtained by the immunoSEQ multiplex PCR assay. The multiplex PCR relied on a mix of 60 forward primers for TCR Vbeta segments and 13 reverse primers for TCR Jbeta segments. Not all clones reach the TCRdb copy of this immuneACCESS table, which keeps in-frame sequences only. Checked studies attribute under half of the gap to unresolved V genes and leave the rest unexplained. In all, the sample holds some 110,000 clones, and 81% of those were seen once. About 3.9% of the sample is held by the ten biggest clonotypes. The source material was PBMCs. These receptors all stem from a woman in her twenties or thirties in good health and CMV-seronegative.

V usage is TRBV6-4 and J usage is TRBJ2-3; TRBD1 agrees at 10 bases. Germline values: CDR1 MRHNA, CDR2 SNTAGT. This CDR3 contains 15 residues. Trimming cost V 3 bases and J 3 bases; bases outside gene matches: 3. As DNA, the CDR3 is TGTGCCAGCAGTGAGGGGACAGGGGCAACAGATACGCAGTATTTT. Its translation: CASSEGTGATDTQYF.

The chain combines TRBV4-1 with TRBJ2-7; D is perhaps TRBD2 (6 bases). In germline, CDR1 is MGHRA, CDR2 YSYEKL. V was trimmed by 3 bases and J by 3 bases, leaving 12 bases between them. This CDR3 region has 14 residues. The CDR3 region is CASSHVTSSYEQYF. The CDR3 DNA reads TGCGCCAGCAGCCATGTGACTAGTAGCTACGAGCAGTACTTC.

This clone was counted only a few times. The V gene is TRBV18, the J gene TRBJ2-7, with 9 bases that match TRBD1. The CDR3 consists of 13 residues. Germline V gene lookup returns CDR1 KGHSH and CDR2 LQKENI. Losses at the gene ends were 5 bases for V and 6 bases for J; bases not matched to a gene: 5. Here the CDR3 DNA reads TGTGCCAGCTCAGGGACAGGGATTGGCGAGCAGTACTTC. As protein: CASSGTGIGEQYF.

The V and J genes are TRBV19 and TRBJ2-1, with TRBD2 as a possible D gene (5 bases). Per germline, CDR1 LNHDA and CDR2 SQIVND (reference sequence). This CDR3 is 12 amino acids long. V was cut by 2 bases and J by 10 bases, with 9 bases left in between. The CDR3 DNA reads as TGTGCCAGTAGTATACCCCCGGGAGAGCAGTTCTTC. This gives the protein CASSIPPGEQFF.

CDR3 protein: CASRTPTSGRRETQYF. DNA for the CDR3: TGTGCCAGCCGGACCCCGACTAGCGGGAGAAGAGAGACCCAGTACTTC. V gene TRBV27 combines with J gene TRBJ2-5, with 12 positions matching TRBD2. CDR3 size: 16 residues. Trimming removed 8 bases from V and 4 bases from J; junction bases left unmatched: 11. Germline assignment: CDR1 MNHEY and CDR2 SMNVEV (reference sequence).

The chain has TRBV7-9 and TRBJ2-1; 7 nucleotides align to TRBD2. Trimming took 4 bases from V and 3 from J; bases not matched to a gene: 3. Germline CDR1 and CDR2: SEHNR and FQNEAQ (reference sequence). The CDR3 is made up of 14 amino acids. For the CDR3, the DNA is TGTGCCAGCAGCTCCCCGGGAGGCTACAATGAGCAGTTCTTC. Amino acids: CASSSPGGYNEQFF. The variable domain in full, with the rest retrieved from reference TRBV7-9 and TRBJ2-1, is DTGVSQNPRHKITKRGQNVTFRCDPISEHNRLYWYRQTLGQGPEFLTYFQNEAQLEKSRLLSDRFSAERPKGSFSTLEIQRTEQGDSAMYLCASSSPGGYNEQFFGPGTRLTVL.

This rearrangement joins TRBV4-2 to TRBJ1-5; D gene uncertain. Germline V gene sequence: CDR1 LGHNA, CDR2 YNFKEQ. The ends were cut back, 0 bases at V and 1 base at J, with 10 bases in the middle. The CDR3 covers 16 residues. The CDR3 nucleotides read TGTGCCAGCAGCCAAGATGATCAACGGAGCAATCAGCCCCAGCATTTT. Translated, it gives CASSQDDQRSNQPQHF.

The chain is built from TRBV6-1 and TRBJ2-1; 13 positions match TRBD2. Germline CDR1 MNHNS, CDR2 SASEGT. V was clipped by 4 bases and J by 2 bases; unmatched bases: 5. This CDR3 contains 17 residues. CDR3 DNA sequence: TGTGCCAGCAGTGGGAGAACTAGCGGGAGGGCCTACAATGAGCAGTTCTTC. It is translated as CASSGRTSGRAYNEQFF.

The rearrangement links TRBV14 to TRBJ1-4, with TRBD1 matching 9 bases. The CDR3 extends over 14 amino acids. Germline V gene lookup returns CDR1 SGHDN and CDR2 FVKESK. With 3 bases clipped from V and 7 bases from J, the junction kept 3 bases outside the gene matches. The CDR3: CASSQTGGVEKLFF. The CDR3 nucleotides are TGTGCCAGCAGCCAGACAGGGGGGGTTGAAAAACTGTTTTTT.

V and J are TRBV19 and TRBJ1-5; TRBD1 agrees at 7 bases. With 3 bases clipped from V and 2 bases from J, the junction kept 7 bases outside the gene matches. Germline CDR1 and CDR2: LNHDA and SQIVND (reference sequence). This CDR3 has 16 amino acids. The CDR3 protein is CASSIATGTGNQPQHF. Here the CDR3 DNA reads TGTGCCAGTAGTATCGCTACCGGGACAGGCAATCAGCCCCAGCATTTT.

V and J are TRBV4-1 and TRBJ2-7; 7 bases fit TRBD2. Germline values: CDR1 MGHRA, CDR2 YSYEKL. The CDR3 has 16 amino acids. The ends lost 4 bases at V and 2 bases at J; junction bases unmatched: 11. CDR3 amino acids: CASSPDPYGGTYEQYF. The CDR3 DNA is TGCGCCAGCAGCCCCGACCCGTACGGGGGGACCTACGAGCAGTACTTC.

The rearrangement uses TRBV7-9 and TRBJ2-1; a weak D match, TRBD2 (5 bases). V was clipped by 6 bases and J by 7 bases, with 13 bases between them. Germline V gene data show CDR1 as SEHNR and CDR2 as FQNEAQ (reference sequence). The length of the CDR3 is 13 residues. The CDR3, as DNA: TGTGCCAGCAGGAGGTATAGCGATAATGAGCAGTTCTTC. The encoded protein is CASRRYSDNEQFF. The variable domain in full, completed from reference TRBV7-9 and TRBJ2-1, reads DTGVSQNPRHKITKRGQNVTFRCDPISEHNRLYWYRQTLGQGPEFLTYFQNEAQLEKSRLLSDRFSAERPKGSFSTLEIQRTEQGDSAMYLCASRRYSDNEQFFGPGTRLTVL.

The chain uses TRBV10-2 and TRBJ1-2; D unclear. V was pared by 3 bases and J by 2 bases, with 16 bases between. The germline CDR1 and CDR2 sequences are WSHSY and SAAADI. The CDR3 consists of 16 residues. In nucleotides, the CDR3 is TGCGCCAGCAGTGACCCTGACCTAGAGCGGAACTATGGCTACACCTTC. This gives the protein CASSDPDLERNYGYTF.

CDR3 region: CASIYEDTQYF. CDR3 sequence (DNA): TGTGCCAGCATTTACGAGGATACGCAGTATTTT. The V and J genes are TRBV2 and TRBJ2-3; D remains ambiguous. This CDR3 spans 11 amino acids. Trimming stripped 7 bases from V and 6 bases from J, with 8 bases between. The germline V gene has CDR1 SNHLY and CDR2 FYNNEI.

The chain joins TRBV11-2 to TRBJ1-1; the match to TRBD1 covers 8 bases. V was pared by 0 bases and J by 6 bases, with 0 bases of the junction left unmatched. The length of the CDR3 is 13 residues. CDR1 and CDR2 (germline): SGHAT, FQNNGV. The CDR3 coding sequence is TGTGCCAGCAGCTTAGAACAGGGGGCTGAAGCTTTCTTT. Its protein product is CASSLEQGAEAFF.

The V call is TRBV7-2, the J call TRBJ2-2; D is perhaps TRBD2 (6 bases). Germline V gene data show CDR1 as SGHTA and CDR2 as FQGNSA. CDR3 length: 16 amino acids. V was clipped by 5 bases and J by 0 bases, with 13 bases between them. CDR3 in amino acids: CASSPQGLANTGELFF. The CDR3 region has the DNA TGTGCCAGCAGCCCCCAGGGACTCGCGAACACCGGGGAGCTGTTTTTT.

The rearrangement uses TRBV19 and TRBJ2-7; D is perhaps TRBD2 (6 bases). Germline CDR1 and CDR2: LNHDA and SQIVND (reference sequence). V was trimmed by 5 bases and J by 3 bases, leaving 14 bases between them. The CDR3 contains 14 residues. The CDR3 spells CASSLAVGGYEQYF. The CDR3 DNA reads TGTGCCAGTAGTTTAGCGGTTGGCGGCTACGAGCAGTACTTC.

This CDR3 is CASSPTSGSPYNEQFF. In DNA, the CDR3 is TGTGCCAGCTCACCGACTAGCGGGAGCCCCTACAATGAGCAGTTCTTC. The gene calls are TRBV18 and TRBJ2-1; 12 bases are a match to TRBD2. The CDR3 is 16 residues long. The trim removed 3 bases at V and 2 bases at J, leaving 2 bases unmatched. Germline V gene lookup returns CDR1 KGHSH and CDR2 LQKENI.

This chain connects TRBV4-2 to TRBJ1-5; D is uncertain. The CDR3 has 15 amino acids. V lost 0 bases, J lost 9 bases, and 15 bases lay in between. From germline, CDR1 is LGHNA and CDR2 YNFKEQ. CDR3 amino acids: CASSQDREGMWPQHF. In DNA form, the CDR3 reads TGTGCCAGCAGCCAAGATCGAGAGGGAATGTGGCCCCAGCATTTT.

V gene TRBV2 combines with J gene TRBJ2-7; 13 nucleotides line up with TRBD2. The J segment lost 3 bases and the V segment lost 5 bases, leaving 4 bases of the junction unmatched. The CDR3 runs 15 residues. Germline-derived CDR1 and CDR2 are SNHLY and FYNNEI. The CDR3 region is CASSPGLAGVYEQYF. CDR3 sequence (DNA): TGTGCCAGCAGTCCTGGACTAGCGGGAGTCTACGAGCAGTACTTC.

This chain links TRBV30 with TRBJ2-3, with D perhaps TRBD1 (6 bases). Trimming left V 3 bases short and J 2 bases short, with 15 bases between. CDR3 length: 15 amino acids. Per germline, CDR1 GTSNPN and CDR2 SVGIG (reference sequence). The DNA of the CDR3 is TGTGCCTGGAGACATCGACAGGCGCACACAGATACGCAGTATTTT. Its protein is CAWRHRQAHTDTQYF.

V is TRBV5-4 and J is TRBJ2-1; TRBD2 matches at 12 bases. Germline V gene sequence: CDR1 SGHNT, CDR2 YYREEE (reference sequence). The CDR3 runs 16 residues. With 4 bases clipped from V and 0 bases from J, the junction kept 2 bases outside the gene matches. CDR3 in amino acids: CASSRTSGNSYNEQFF. CDR3 coding DNA: TGTGCCAGCAGCCGGACTAGCGGGAACTCCTACAATGAGCAGTTCTTC.

This clone has only a few counts. This may stem from a read error, because a much larger clone lies one nucleotide away. The same CDR3 can be traced to other DNA sequences in this sample. The gene calls are TRBV28 and TRBJ2-2; 8 bases match TRBD2. The germline gives CDR1 MDHEN, CDR2 SYDVKM. The CDR3 runs to 15 residues. The CDR3 sequence: CASSPGRADPGELFF. The CDR3 DNA follows: TGTGCCAGCAGTCCCGGGAGGGCCGATCCCGGGGAGCTGTTCTTT.

The J gene is TRBJ2-5, the V gene TRBV5-1; 9 nucleotides agree with TRBD2. This CDR3 has 16 amino acids. Germline loops: CDR1 SGHRS, CDR2 YFSETQ. The ends lost 3 bases at V and 1 base at J; junction bases unmatched: 7. This CDR3 reads CASSWARGRAQETQYF. As DNA, the CDR3 is TGCGCCAGCAGCTGGGCCCGCGGGAGGGCCCAAGAGACCCAGTACTTC. The complete variable domain, with remaining parts taken from reference TRBV5-1 and TRBJ2-5, reads KAGVTQTPRYLIKTRGQQVTLSCSPISGHRSVSWYQQTPGQGLQFLFEYFSETQRNKGNFPGRFSGRQFSNSRSEMNVSTLELGDSALYLCASSWARGRAQETQYFGPGTRLLVL.